This T cell receptor (beta chain) was sequenced in a study of blood T cell repertoires in COVID-19. Study in general: The study drew acute and convalescent COVID-19 samples from the United States, Italy and Spain. T cells, B-cell-depleted T cells, or PBMCs supplied cDNA or gDNA.

This clone was seen only once. CDR3 length: 17 residues. Germline values: CDR1 SGHTA, CDR2 FQGNSA. The V segment lost 5 bases and the J segment 5 bases; nucleotides outside the gene matches: 8. Original data processing: Amplification of reference gene primers provided the estimated nucleated cell counts. The data were produced by immunoSEQ multiplex PCR, yet TCRdb's version contains in-frame clones alone and is incomplete. V and J calls and clone size are given by that table; D and trimming were obtained from the DNA. The sample contains 70,000 to 90,000 clones, 88% of which appear only once. The rearrangement links TRBV7-2 to TRBJ2-2; 13 bases map to TRBD2. What was sequenced was peripheral blood. The TCR sequence derives from a human donor in a cohort sampled during active COVID-19. CDR3 DNA: TGTGCCAGCAGCGCCCCGGGACTAGCGGGGCCGACCGGGGAGCTGTTTTTT. It codes for CASSAPGLAGPTGELFF. Together with reference TRBV7-2 and TRBJ2-2, the CDR3 gives the full variable domain: GAGVSQSPSNKVTEKGKDVELRCDPISGHTALYWYRQSLGQGLEFLIYFQGNSAPDKSGLPSDRFSAERTGGSVSTLTIQRTQQEDSAVYLCASSAPGLAGPTGELFFGEGSRLTVL.